This T cell receptor (beta chain) was retrieved from a study of OX40 agonist ivuxolimab in advanced cancers. In the study overall: Dose-escalation patients were diagnosed with hepatocellular carcinoma, melanoma, renal cell cancer or head and neck cancer. Findings and caveats of the study: Circulating CD4+ and CD8+ T cells showed clonal expansion by week 6 at 0.1 to 3.0 mg/kg. Researchers did not establish what antigens the expanded peripheral T cells target.

TCRdb's table, derived via immunoSEQ multiplex PCR, lists solely in-frame clones and lacks some. Of approximately 50,000 clones in the sample, 80% to 85% were seen once. As concerns this clone: Its antigen is as yet unknown.

Germline V gene data show CDR1 as SGHKS and CDR2 as YYEKEE (reference sequence). This CDR3 is 14 amino acids long. V was trimmed by 2 bases and J by 1 base, leaving 9 bases between them. The chain joins TRBV5-5 to TRBJ1-1; D may be TRBD1 (5 bases). The sample was CD4+ or CD8+ T cells sorted from blood, taken in a trial of the OX40 agonist ivuxolimab. The origin of this receptor is an adult with an advanced solid tumor such as melanoma, head and neck, liver or kidney cancer. The CDR3 here is CASSFAGTNTEAFF. The CDR3 DNA reads TGTGCCAGCAGCTTCGCAGGGACGAACACTGAAGCTTTCTTT.